What follows is one T cell receptor beta chain and its context. Its antigen remains unidentified. The sample is drawn from a study of cytomegalovirus exposure and HLA in healthy donors. Overall study findings and caveats: In a later analysis, TCR association rates varied by HLA locus: DRB1 most, HLA-C fewest. Certain sequence variants were highly shared and formed a cluster, and this cluster was likely a sequencing artifact. Some TCR beta chains (roughly 160 of them) were listed as cytomegalovirus-associated. Immune exposure information comprised only CMV serostatus.

CDR1 and CDR2 (germline): SNHLY, FYNNEI. The CDR3 contains 14 residues. J gave up 4 bases and V 2 bases, and 4 bases lay outside the gene matches. Researchers ran the PCR with 60 Vbeta and 13 Jbeta primers. Using immunoSEQ multiplex PCR, the repertoire was profiled, and TCRdb retains in-frame clones only, with some absent. The sample has over 100,000 clones; 55% to 75% are singletons. Sample: PBMCs. The TCR was taken from a woman in her 70s in good health and CMV-seropositive. The chain couples TRBV2 to TRBJ1-2, with 7 positions matching TRBD1. Here the CDR3 DNA reads TGTGCCAGCAGTGAAAAGGACAGGCCCTATGGCTACACCTTC. Protein: CASSEKDRPYGYTF.